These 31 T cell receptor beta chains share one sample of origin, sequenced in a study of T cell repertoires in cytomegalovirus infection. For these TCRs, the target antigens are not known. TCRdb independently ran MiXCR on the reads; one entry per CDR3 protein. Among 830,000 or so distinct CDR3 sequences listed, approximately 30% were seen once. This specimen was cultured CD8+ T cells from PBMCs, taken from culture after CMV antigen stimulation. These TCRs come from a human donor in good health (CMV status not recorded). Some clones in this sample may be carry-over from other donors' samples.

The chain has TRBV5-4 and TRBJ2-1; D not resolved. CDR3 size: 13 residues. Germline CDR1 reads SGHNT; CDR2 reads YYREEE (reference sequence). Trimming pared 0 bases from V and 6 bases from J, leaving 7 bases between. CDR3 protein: CASSLASVNEQFF. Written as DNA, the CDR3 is TGTGCCAGCAGCTTGGCAAGTGTCAATGAGCAGTTCTTC.

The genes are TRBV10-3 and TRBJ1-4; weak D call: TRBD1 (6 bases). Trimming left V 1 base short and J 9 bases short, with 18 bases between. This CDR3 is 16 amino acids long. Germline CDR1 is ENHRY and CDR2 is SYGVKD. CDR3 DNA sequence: TGTGCCATCAGTGAGTTGGGGGACAAGGGGATGCAAAAACTGTTTTTT. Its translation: CAISELGDKGMQKLFF.

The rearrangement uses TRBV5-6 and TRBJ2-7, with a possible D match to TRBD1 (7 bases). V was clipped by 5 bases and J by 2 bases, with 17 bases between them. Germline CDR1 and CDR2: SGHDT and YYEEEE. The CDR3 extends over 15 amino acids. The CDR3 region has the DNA TGTGCCAGCAGTGCGGGGACAGAAGGACCCTACGAGCAGTACGTC. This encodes CASSAGTEGPYEQYV.

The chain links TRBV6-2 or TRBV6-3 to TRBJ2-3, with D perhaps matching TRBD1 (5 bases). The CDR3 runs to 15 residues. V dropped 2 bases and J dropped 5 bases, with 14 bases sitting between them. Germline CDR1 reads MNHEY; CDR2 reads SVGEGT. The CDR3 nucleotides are TGTGCCAGCAGTTACCTCGAGCAGGGTCGAGATACGCAGTATTTT. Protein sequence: CASSYLEQGRDTQYF.

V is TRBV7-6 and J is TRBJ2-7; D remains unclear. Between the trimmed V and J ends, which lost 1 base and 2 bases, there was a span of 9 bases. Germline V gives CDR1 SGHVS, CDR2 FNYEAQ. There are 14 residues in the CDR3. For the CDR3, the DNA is TGTGCCAGCAGCTTAGTAGCAGTCCCCTACGAGCAGTACTTC. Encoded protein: CASSLVAVPYEQYF.

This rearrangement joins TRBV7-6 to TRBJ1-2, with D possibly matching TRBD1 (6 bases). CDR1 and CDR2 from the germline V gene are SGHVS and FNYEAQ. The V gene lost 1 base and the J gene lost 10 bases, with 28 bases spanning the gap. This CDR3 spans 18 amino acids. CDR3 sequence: CASSLEAAQGWLSHDYTF. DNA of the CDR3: TGTGCCAGCAGCTTAGAGGCGGCCCAGGGGTGGCTAAGTCATGACTACACCTTC.

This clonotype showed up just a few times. CDR3 coding DNA: TGTGCCACCAGGGACAGGGCGGGCAATCAGCCCCAGCATTTT. Translating it yields CATRDRAGNQPQHF. The rearrangement links TRBV2 to TRBJ1-5; TRBD1 matches at 9 bases. V was clipped by 10 bases and J by 2 bases; unmatched bases: 6. Germline CDR1 reads SNHLY; CDR2 reads FYNNEI. The length of the CDR3 is 14 residues.

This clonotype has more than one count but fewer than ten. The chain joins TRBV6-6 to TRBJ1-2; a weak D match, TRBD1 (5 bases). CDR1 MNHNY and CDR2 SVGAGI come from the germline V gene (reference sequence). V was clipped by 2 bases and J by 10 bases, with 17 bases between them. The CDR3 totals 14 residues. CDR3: CASSYGTLTGDYTF. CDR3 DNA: TGTGCCAGCAGTTACGGGACCTTGACGGGGGACTACACCTTC.

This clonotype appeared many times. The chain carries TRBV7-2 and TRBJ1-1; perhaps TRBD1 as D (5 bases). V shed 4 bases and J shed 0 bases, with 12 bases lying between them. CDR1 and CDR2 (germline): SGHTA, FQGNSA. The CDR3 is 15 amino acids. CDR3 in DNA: TGTGCCAGCAGCTCCCACGGGGCCATGAACACTGAAGCTTTCTTT. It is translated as CASSSHGAMNTEAFF.

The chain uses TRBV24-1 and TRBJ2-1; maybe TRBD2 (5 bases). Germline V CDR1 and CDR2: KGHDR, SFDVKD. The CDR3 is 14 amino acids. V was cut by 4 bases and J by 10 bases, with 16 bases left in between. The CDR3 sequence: CATSELRERHEQFF. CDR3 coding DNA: TGTGCCACCAGTGAGTTGAGGGAGAGGCACGAGCAGTTCTTC.

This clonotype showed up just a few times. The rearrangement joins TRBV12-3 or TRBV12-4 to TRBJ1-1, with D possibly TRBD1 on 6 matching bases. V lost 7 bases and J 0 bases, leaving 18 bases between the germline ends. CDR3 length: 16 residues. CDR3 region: CASIPDRWGVNTEAFF. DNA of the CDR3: TGTGCCAGCATTCCCGACAGGTGGGGTGTGAACACTGAAGCTTTCTTT.

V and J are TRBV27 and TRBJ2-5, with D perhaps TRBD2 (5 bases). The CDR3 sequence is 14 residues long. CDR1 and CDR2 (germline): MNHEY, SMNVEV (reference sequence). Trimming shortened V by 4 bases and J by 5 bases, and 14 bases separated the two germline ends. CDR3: CASSSHGSGETQYF. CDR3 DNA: TGTGCCAGCAGTTCACATGGGTCGGGGGAGACCCAGTACTTC.

This chain's CDR3 is CATSDPRWGSNQPQHF. In DNA form, the CDR3 reads TGTGCCACCAGTGACCCCAGATGGGGGAGCAATCAGCCCCAGCATTTT. This sequence joins TRBV24-1 and TRBJ1-5; D is perhaps TRBD1 (5 bases). This CDR3 is built from 16 residues. V lost 4 bases, J lost 1 base, and 13 bases lay in between. Germline lookup yields CDR1 KGHDR and CDR2 SFDVKD.

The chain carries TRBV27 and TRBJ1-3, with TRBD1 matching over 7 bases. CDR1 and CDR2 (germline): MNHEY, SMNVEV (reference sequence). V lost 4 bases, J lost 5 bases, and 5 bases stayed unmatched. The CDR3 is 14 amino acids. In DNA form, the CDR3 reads TGTGCCAGCAGTTCGACAGGGTTTAGAAACACCATATATTTT. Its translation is CASSSTGFRNTIYF.

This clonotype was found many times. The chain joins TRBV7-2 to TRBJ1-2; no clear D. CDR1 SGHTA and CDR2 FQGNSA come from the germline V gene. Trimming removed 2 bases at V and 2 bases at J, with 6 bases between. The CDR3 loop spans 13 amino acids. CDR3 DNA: TGTGCCAGCAGCTTACTCAGGAACTATGGCTACACCTTC. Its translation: CASSLLRNYGYTF. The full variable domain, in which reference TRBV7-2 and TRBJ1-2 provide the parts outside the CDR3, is GAGVSQSPSNKVTEKGKDVELRCDPISGHTALYWYRQSLGQGLEFLIYFQGNSAPDKSGLPSDRFSAERTGGSVSTLTIQRTQQEDSAVYLCASSLLRNYGYTFGSGTRLTVV.

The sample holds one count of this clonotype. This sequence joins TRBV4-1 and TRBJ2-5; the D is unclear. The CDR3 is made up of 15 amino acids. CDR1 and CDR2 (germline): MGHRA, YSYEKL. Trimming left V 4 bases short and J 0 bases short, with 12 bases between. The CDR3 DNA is TGCGCCAGCAGCCCAAGAGTGGGTTACCAAGAGACCCAGTACTTC. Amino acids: CASSPRVGYQETQYF.

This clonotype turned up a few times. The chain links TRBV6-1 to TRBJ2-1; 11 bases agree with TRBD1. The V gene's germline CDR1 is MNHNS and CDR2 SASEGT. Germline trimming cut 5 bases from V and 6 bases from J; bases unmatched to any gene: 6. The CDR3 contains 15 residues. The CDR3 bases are TGTGCCAGCAGTAAGGACAGGGGGCCGCTCAATGAGCAGTTCTTC. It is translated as CASSKDRGPLNEQFF.

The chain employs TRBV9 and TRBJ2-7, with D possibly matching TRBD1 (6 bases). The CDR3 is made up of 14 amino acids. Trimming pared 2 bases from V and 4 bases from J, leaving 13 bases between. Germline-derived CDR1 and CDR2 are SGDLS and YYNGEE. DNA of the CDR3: TGTGCCAGCAGCGTGGACAGCGCCTATTACGAGCAGTACTTC. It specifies CASSVDSAYYEQYF.

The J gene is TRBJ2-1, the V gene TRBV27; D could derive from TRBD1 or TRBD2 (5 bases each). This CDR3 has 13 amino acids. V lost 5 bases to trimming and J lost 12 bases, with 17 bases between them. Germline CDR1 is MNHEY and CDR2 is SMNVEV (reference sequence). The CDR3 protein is CASSLRDGRRQFF. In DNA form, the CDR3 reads TGTGCCAGCAGTCTTCGGGACGGACGACGGCAGTTCTTC.

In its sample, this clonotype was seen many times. In DNA, the CDR3 is TGTGCCAGCAGGGACACCTCCAGCGGGGGGAACACCGGGGAGCTGTTTTTT. The encoded protein is CASRDTSSGGNTGELFF. This chain joins TRBV7-9 and TRBJ2-2; 8 positions match TRBD2. Germline trimming cut 6 bases from V and 1 base from J; bases unmatched to any gene: 10. This CDR3 contains 17 residues. The germline V gene encodes CDR1 SEHNR and CDR2 FQNEAQ (reference sequence).

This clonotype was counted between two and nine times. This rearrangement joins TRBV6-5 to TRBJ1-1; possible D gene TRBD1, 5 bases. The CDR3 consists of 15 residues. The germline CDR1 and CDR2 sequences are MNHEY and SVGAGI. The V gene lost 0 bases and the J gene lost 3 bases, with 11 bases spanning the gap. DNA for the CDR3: TGTGCCAGCAGTTACTCTTCGGGGGGGTACACTGAAGCTTTCTTT. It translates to CASSYSSGGYTEAFF.

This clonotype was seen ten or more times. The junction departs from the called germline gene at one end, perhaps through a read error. CDR3 bases: TGTGCCAGCAGCTTAGCTAGCGGGGGAACAGATACGCAGTATTTT. Residues: CASSLASGGTDTQYF. The gene calls are TRBV12-3 or TRBV12-4 and TRBJ2-3, with TRBD2 identical over 10 bases. The CDR3 has 15 residues.

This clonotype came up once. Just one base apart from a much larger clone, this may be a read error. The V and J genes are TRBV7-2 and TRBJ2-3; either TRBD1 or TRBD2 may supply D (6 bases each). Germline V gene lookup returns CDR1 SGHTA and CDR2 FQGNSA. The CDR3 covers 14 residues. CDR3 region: CARSLVGGPDTQYF. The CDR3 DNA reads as TGTGCCAGAAGCTTAGTGGGGGGCCCCGATACGCAGTATTTT.

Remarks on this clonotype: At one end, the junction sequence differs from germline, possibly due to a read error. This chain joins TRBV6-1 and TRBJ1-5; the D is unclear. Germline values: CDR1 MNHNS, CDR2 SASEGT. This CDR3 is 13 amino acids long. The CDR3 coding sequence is TGTGCCAGCAGAATAACGAGCAATCAGCCCCGGCATTTT. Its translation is CASRITSNQPRHF.

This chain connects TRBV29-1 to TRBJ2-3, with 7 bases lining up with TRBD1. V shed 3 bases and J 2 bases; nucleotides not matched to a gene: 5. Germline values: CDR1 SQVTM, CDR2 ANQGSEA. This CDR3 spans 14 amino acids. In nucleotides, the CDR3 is TGCAGCGTTGAGGGACAGACCCACACAGATACGCAGTATTTT. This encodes CSVEGQTHTDTQYF.

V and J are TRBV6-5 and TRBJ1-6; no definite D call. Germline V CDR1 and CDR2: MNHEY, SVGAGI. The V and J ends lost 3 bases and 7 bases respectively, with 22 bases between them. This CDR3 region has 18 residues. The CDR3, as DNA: TGTGCCAGCAGTTATTACCCCCCCCGCATTGTCGGCAATTCACCCCTCCACTTT. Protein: CASSYYPPRIVGNSPLHF.

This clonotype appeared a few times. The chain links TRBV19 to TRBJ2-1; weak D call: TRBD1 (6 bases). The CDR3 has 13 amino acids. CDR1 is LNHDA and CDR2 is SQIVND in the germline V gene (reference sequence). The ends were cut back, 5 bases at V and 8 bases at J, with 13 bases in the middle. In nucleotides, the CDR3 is TGTGCCAGTAGTTGGAGCTCAGGGGATGAGCAGTTCTTC. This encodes CASSWSSGDEQFF.

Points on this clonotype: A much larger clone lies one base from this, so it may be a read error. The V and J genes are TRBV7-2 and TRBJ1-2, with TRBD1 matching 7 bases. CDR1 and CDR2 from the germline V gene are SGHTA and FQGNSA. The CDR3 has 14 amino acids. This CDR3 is CVSSLGGRDYGYTF. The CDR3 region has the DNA TGTGTCAGCAGCTTAGGGGGCAGGGACTATGGCTACACCTTC.

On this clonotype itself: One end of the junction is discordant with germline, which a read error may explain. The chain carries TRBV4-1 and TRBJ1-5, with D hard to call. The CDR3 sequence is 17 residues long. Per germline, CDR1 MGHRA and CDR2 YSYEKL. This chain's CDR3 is CASSQGLGVTSPQPQHF. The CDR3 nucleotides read TGTGCCAGCAGCCAAGGACTTGGGGTCACTTCCCCGCAGCCCCAGCATTTT.

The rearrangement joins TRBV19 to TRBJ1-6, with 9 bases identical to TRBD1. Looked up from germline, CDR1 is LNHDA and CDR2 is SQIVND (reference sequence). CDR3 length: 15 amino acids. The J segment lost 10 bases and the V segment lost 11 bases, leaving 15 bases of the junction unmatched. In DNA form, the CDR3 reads TGTGCCGGTGGAATAATCCGGGACAGGGCATCACCCCTCCACTTT. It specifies CAGGIIRDRASPLHF.

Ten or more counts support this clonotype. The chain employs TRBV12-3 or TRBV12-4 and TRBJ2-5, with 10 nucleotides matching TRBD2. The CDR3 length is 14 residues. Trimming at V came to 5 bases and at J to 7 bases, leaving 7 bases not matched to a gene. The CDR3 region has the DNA TGTGCCAGCAGTACTGGTAGCGGGGGGACGACCCAGTACTTC. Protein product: CASSTGSGGTTQYF.